This T cell receptor (beta chain) was obtained from a study of long-term antiretroviral therapy in people with HIV. They ran version v3.0 of the immunoSEQ assay at survey level. Clones were read by immunoSEQ multiplex PCR, and TCRdb kept only the in-frame ones, dropping some. The sample shows about 31,000 clones, 80% to 90% of them seen only once. Germline loops: CDR1 DFQATT, CDR2 SNEGSKA (reference sequence). V was cut by 7 bases and J by 2 bases, with 8 bases left in between. This CDR3 spans 11 amino acids. This sequence was found in a man aged 18-30 years with HIV. Specimen: unsorted PBMCs, collected 0.8 years before starting antiretroviral therapy. The chain combines TRBV20-1 with TRBJ1-1; D is uncertain. The DNA for the CDR3 is TGCAGTGGAATAGACAACACTGAAGCTTTCTTT. Translating gives CSGIDNTEAFF.